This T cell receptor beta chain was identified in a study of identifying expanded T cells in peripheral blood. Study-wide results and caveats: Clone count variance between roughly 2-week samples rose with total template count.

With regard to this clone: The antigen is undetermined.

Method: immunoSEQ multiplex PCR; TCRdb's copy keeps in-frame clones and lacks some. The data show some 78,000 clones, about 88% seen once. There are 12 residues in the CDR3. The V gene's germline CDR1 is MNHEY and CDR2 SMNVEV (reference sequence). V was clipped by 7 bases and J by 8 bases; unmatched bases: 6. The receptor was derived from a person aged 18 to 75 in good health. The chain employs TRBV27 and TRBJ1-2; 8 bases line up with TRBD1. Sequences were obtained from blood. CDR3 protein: CASKIRGQGYTF. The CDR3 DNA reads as TGTGCCAGCAAAATCAGGGGGCAAGGCTACACCTTC.